The TCR beta chain under discussion was sequenced for a study of T cell responses to AZD1222 COVID-19 vaccine. Study results and caveats: Females made up more of the donors, who were largely white British, and clonal diversity may have come out too low. Repertoires were sampled only after the peak T cell response. The number of AZD1222 recipients seropositive at baseline was only five to seven.

The table came from immunoSEQ multiplex PCR; TCRdb's copy has only in-frame clones and leaves some out. This sample yields 130,000 to 150,000 clones, of which just over 90% are seen a single time; about 1.9% belongs to the top ten. Comment on this clone: Its antigen remains unidentified.

The sequence was obtained from an adult in good health. The specimen was peripheral blood, collected on day 0 of AZD1222 vaccination.

CDR3 nucleotides: TGTGCCAGCTCACACGGGACAGGGAGTGGAAACACCATATATTTT. Amino acid sequence: CASSHGTGSGNTIYF. The rearrangement joins TRBV18 to TRBJ1-3; TRBD1 aligns across 9 bases. The V gene end was trimmed by 4 bases and the J gene end by 3 bases; junction bases not matched to a gene: 4. CDR3 length equals 15 residues. CDR1 is KGHSH and CDR2 is LQKENI in the germline V gene.